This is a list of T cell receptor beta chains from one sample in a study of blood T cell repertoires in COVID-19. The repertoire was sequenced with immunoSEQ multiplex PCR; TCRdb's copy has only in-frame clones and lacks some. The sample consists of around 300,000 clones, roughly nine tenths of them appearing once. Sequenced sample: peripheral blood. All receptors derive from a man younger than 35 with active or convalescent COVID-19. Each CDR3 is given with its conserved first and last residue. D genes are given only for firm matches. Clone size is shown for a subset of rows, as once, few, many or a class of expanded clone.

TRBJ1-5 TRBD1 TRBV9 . TGTGCCAGCAGTGAAACAGGGGACCCCTATCAGCCCCAGCATTTT CASSETGDPYQPQHF
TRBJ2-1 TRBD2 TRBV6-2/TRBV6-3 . TGTGCCAGCAGTTACTTAGGACTAGCGGGAGGTAATGAGCAGTTCTTC CASSYLGLAGGNEQFF
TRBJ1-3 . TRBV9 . TGTGCCAGCAGCGGTGGGTCCCAGGGTTCTGGAAACACCATATATTTT CASSGGSQGSGNTIYF
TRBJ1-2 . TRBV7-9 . TGTGCCAGCAGCTTATCGGAGACGGCCGGCTACACCTTC CASSLSETAGYTF
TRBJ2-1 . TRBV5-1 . TGCGCCAGCAGCTTGACAGCGGGCGAGCAGTTCTTC CASSLTAGEQFF
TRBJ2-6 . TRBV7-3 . TGTGCCAGCAGCAAATCAGGGTCCTCTGGGGCCAACGTCCTGACTTTC CASSKSGSSGANVLTF
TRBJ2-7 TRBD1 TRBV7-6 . TGTGCCAGCAGCTTAGACCGGGACAGAGCCTACGAGCAGTACTTC CASSLDRDRAYEQYF
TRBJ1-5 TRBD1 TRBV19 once TGTGCCAGTAGTCTGAGGGACAGGATTCAGCCCCAGCATTTT CASSLRDRIQPQHF
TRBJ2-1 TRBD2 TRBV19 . TGTGCCAGTAGTGCGGGACTAGTGAATGAGCAGTTCTTC CASSAGLVNEQFF
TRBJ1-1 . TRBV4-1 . TGCGCCAGCAGCCATTTAGTTCTTCCGAACACTGAAGCTTTCTTT CASSHLVLPNTEAFF
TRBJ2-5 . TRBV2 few TGTGCCAGCAAGGGGAAGGGCAGGTTCATGGAGACCCAGTACTTC CASKGKGRFMETQYF
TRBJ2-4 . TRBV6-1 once TGTGCCAGCAGTGTGGAGGGTCCGATTTTAGCCAAAAACATTCAGTACTTC CASSVEGPILAKNIQYF
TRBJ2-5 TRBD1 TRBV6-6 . TGTGCCAGCAGTTTCCCCGACAGGGAAGAGACCCAGTACTTC CASSFPDREETQYF
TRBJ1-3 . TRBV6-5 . TGTGCCAGCAGGAGAGCCTCTGGAAACACCATATATTTT CASRRASGNTIYF
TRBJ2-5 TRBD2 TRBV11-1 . TGTGCCAGCAGCTTATTAGGTCTAGCGGGGGAGACCCAGTACTTC CASSLLGLAGETQYF
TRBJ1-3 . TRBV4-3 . TGCGCCAGCAGCCAAGATCCCCCAGGGCAGGGAAACACCATATATTTT CASSQDPPGQGNTIYF
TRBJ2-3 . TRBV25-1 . TGTGCCAGCAGTGAACAAGCGCCTAATCCGCAGTATTTT CASSEQAPNPQYF
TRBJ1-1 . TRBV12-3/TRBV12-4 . TGTGCCAGCAGTCTACCCCCCCGAGGCGCTTTCTTT CASSLPPRGAFF
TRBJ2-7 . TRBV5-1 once TGCGCCAGCAGCGAACAGGGCGGGGGCTACGAGCAGTACTTC CASSEQGGGYEQYF
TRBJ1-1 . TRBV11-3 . TGTGCCAGCAGCTTTGGGAGAAACACTGAAGCTTTCTTT CASSFGRNTEAFF
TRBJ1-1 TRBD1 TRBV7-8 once TGTGCCAGCAGCTCGGGACAGAAAATTTTGGGTAACACTGAAGCTTTCTTT CASSSGQKILGNTEAFF
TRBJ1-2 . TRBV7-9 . TGTGCCAGCAGCTCCTTCAAGTCAGGGGCTGGGGACTATGGCTACACCTTC CASSSFKSGAGDYGYTF
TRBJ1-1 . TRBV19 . TGTGCCAGTAGTGATTTAGGGGTTGTTGGCACTGAAGCTTTCTTT CASSDLGVVGTEAFF
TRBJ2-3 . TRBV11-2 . TGTGCCAGCAGCAGACAGTCTACAGATACGCAGTATTTT CASSRQSTDTQYF
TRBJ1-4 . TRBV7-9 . TGTGCCAGCAGCTTAGTTTTGGAGACTAATGAAAAACTGTTTTTT CASSLVLETNEKLFF
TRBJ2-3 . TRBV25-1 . TGTGCCAGCGGACTGTTAGATACGCAGTATTTT CASGLLDTQYF
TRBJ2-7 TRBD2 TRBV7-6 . TGTGCCAGCAGCTTAGCGGGAGGGAGGCACGAGCAGTACTTC CASSLAGGRHEQYF
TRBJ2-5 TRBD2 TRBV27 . TGTGCCAGCAGGGGGGCGGGACTAGCAGAGACCCAGTACTTC CASRGAGLAETQYF
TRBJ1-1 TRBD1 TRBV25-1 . TGTGCCAGCATAGGGACAGCGAACACTGAAGCTTTCTTT CASIGTANTEAFF
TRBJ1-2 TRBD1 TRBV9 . TGTGCCAGCAGCGTAGTCCCCCGGCCTCAGGGGGCGCAGGGCTACACCTTC CASSVVPRPQGAQGYTF
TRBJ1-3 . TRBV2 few TGTGCCAGCAGTGACAGCGGCGCACGAATCATATATTTT CASSDSGARIIYF
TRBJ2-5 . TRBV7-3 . TGTGCCAGCAGCTTGGGGGGAAGGGAGACCCAGTACTTC CASSLGGRETQYF
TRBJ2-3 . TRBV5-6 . TGTGCCAGCAGCTTGGGGGGGGACCCCACAGATACGCAGTATTTT CASSLGGDPTDTQYF
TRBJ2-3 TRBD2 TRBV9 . TGTGCCAGCAGCGGAGCGGGGGAGAACACAGATACGCAGTATTTT CASSGAGENTDTQYF
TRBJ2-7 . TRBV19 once TGTGCCAGTAGTTACCGCCGGGGAGCCGCCTACGAGCAGTACTTC CASSYRRGAAYEQYF
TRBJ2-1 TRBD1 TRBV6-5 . TGTGCCAGCTCAACCGGGGACAGGTCCTACAATGAGCAGTTCTTC CASSTGDRSYNEQFF
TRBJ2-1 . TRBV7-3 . TGTGCCAGCAGCCTAAAATTTAGCGTACTAACGGTGGATGAGCAGTTCTTC CASSLKFSVLTVDEQFF
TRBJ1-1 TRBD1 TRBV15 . TGTGCCACCAGCTTTAACAGGGGAAGCACTGAAGCTTTCTTT CATSFNRGSTEAFF
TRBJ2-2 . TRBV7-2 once TGTGCCAGCAGCTCACTCGTCGGGGAGCTGTTTTTT CASSSLVGELFF
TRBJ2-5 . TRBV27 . TGTGCCCTCAGCATTCCGAGGGAGACCCAGTACTTC CALSIPRETQYF
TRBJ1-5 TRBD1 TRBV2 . TGTGCCAGCAGTGAAATATTCGGGACAGGGGTCCAGCCCCAGCATTTT CASSEIFGTGVQPQHF
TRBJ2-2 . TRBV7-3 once TGTGCCAGCAGCTTAGCCGGGGGTACGAACACCGGGGAGCTGTTTTTT CASSLAGGTNTGELFF
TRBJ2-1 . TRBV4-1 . TGCGCCAGCAGCCAGGCCCTGACTGCCTACAATGAGCAGTTCTTC CASSQALTAYNEQFF
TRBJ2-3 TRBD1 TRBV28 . TGTGCCAGCAGCTCAACCGGGACAGGGTTCGGGAGCACAGATACGCAGTATTTT CASSSTGTGFGSTDTQYF
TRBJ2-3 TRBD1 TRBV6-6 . TGTGCCAGCAGTCCAGGGACAGGGGGAACGCAGTATTTT CASSPGTGGTQYF
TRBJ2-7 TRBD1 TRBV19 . TGTGCCAGTACTCCGACAGGGGGCCTCGAGCAGTACTTC CASTPTGGLEQYF
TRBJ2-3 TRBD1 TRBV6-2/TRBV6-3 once TGTGCCAGCAGTTGGGATGACAGGGGGGGCACAGATACGCAGTATTTT CASSWDDRGGTDTQYF
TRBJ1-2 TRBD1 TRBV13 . TGTGCCAGCAGCCCCGGGACAGGGGATACCTATGGCTACACCTTC CASSPGTGDTYGYTF
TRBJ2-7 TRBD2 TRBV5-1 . TGCGCCAGCAGCTTAGGCCGGTATAGCGGGAGCTCCTACGAGCAGTACTTC CASSLGRYSGSSYEQYF
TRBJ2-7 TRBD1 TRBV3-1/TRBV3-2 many TGTGCCAGCAGCCAAGATCGGAGGACAGGGGGAAGGCAGTACTTC CASSQDRRTGGRQYF
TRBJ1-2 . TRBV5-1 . TGCGCCAGCAGCTTGGAGGGGGACCTACGCTACACCTTC CASSLEGDLRYTF
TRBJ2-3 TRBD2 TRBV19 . TGTGCCAGTAGCGGGAGGATTGTAGATACGCAGTATTTT CASSGRIVDTQYF
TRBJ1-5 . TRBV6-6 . TGTGCCAGCAGTTACGGGCAGGGGAGCAATCAGCCCCAGCATTTT CASSYGQGSNQPQHF